This T cell receptor (beta chain) derives from a study of immune evolution from preneoplasia to lung adenocarcinoma. Resections took place in Japan or China from about 2014 to 2018. The table came from immunoSEQ multiplex PCR; TCRdb's copy has only in-frame clones and leaves some out. The sample records 7,000 to 10,000 clones, about four fifths being singletons. This receptor was obtained from a person aged 50-59 years with lung adenocarcinoma. The material sequenced was FFPE invasive lung adenocarcinoma tissue.

The CDR3 spells CAWSVLQPNTIYF. For the CDR3, the DNA is TGTGCCTGGAGTGTACTGCAGCCTAACACCATATATTTT. This chain uses TRBV30 with TRBJ1-3; the D is unclear. The CDR3 is made up of 13 amino acids. Germline CDR1 GTSNPN, CDR2 SVGIG (reference sequence). Trimming took off 0 bases at V and 7 bases at J, with 10 bases between the two ends. The full variable domain, its missing parts supplied by reference TRBV30 and TRBJ1-3, is SQTIHQWPATLVQPVGSPLSLECTVEGTSNPNLYWYRQAAGRGLQLLFYSVGIGQISSEVPQNLSASRPQDRQFILSSKKLLLSDSGFYLCAWSVLQPNTIYFGEGSWLTVV.